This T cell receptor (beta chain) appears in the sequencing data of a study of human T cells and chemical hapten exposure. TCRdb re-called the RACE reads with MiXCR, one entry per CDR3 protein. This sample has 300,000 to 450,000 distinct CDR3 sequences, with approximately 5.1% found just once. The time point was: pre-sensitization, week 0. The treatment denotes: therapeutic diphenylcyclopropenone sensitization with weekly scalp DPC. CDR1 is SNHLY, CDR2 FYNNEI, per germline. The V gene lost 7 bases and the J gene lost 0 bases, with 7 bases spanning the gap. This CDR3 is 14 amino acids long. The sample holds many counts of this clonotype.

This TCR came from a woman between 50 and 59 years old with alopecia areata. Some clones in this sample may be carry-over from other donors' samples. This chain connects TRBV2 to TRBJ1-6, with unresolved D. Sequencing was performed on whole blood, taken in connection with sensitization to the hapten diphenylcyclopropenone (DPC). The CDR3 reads CASNDLSYNSPLHF. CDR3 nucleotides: TGTGCCAGCAACGACCTCTCCTATAATTCACCCCTCCACTTT.